The T cell receptor beta chain described here comes from a study of TIL therapy for anti-PD-1-resistant metastatic lung cancer. The immunoSEQ assay was v3. Using immunoSEQ multiplex PCR, the repertoire was profiled, and TCRdb retains in-frame clones only, with some absent. The sample records under 70,000 clones, around 86% being singletons. In germline, CDR1 is SGHDN, CDR2 FVKESK. The CDR3 spans 16 residues. V shed 4 bases, J shed 4 bases, and the junction held 10 bases outside the gene matches. Time point here: pre-treatment sample, taken before nivolumab and TIL therapy. Adults with stage 4 NSCLC were enrolled in a phase I trial.

The chain recombines TRBV14 with TRBJ1-3; the match to TRBD1 covers 7 bases. The sample was blood, taken at baseline. The receptor was isolated from a person between 30 and 79 years old with non-small cell lung cancer. Written as DNA, the CDR3 is TGTGCCAGCAGCCCACGACAGGGATCACTCGGAAACACCATATATTTT. It codes for CASSPRQGSLGNTIYF.